This TCR beta chain was sequenced for a study of blood T cell repertoires in COVID-19. For the study at large: The samples span acute and convalescent COVID-19 from the United States, Italy and Spain. The cDNA or gDNA used as material had been derived from T cells, B-cell-depleted T cells, or PBMCs.

Clinical history as reported by participants underpinned cohort assignment. As originally analysed: Amplification with reference gene primers provided the estimates of nucleated cell counts. Method: immunoSEQ multiplex PCR; TCRdb's copy keeps in-frame clones and lacks some. D and trimming were read from the DNA, whereas the V and J calls and clone size are those reported in that table. This sample has around 130,000 clones; 80% to 90% occur once, and the top ten carry about 2.4%. The V gene's germline CDR1 is SGHRS and CDR2 YFSETQ. Deletions cut 3 bases from V and 7 bases from J, with 11 bases between. The length of the CDR3 is 12 residues.

The clonotype originates from a man aged 40-50 years with acute COVID-19. The chain has TRBV5-1 and TRBJ2-7; D gene unclear. Sequenced: PBMCs or T cells enriched from blood (not recorded which). The CDR3 nucleotides are TGCGCCAGCAGCTCGCCCCCAGCGGAGCAGTACTTC. It specifies CASSSPPAEQYF.